This T cell receptor (beta chain) was sequenced for a study of PD-1 blockade in classical Hodgkin lymphoma. Relapse after autologous stem cell transplantation occurred in every patient, and brentuximab vedotin exposure varied. V lost 4 bases and J lost 1; bases outside the gene matches: 6. The CDR3 is 15 residues long. Germline-derived CDR1 and CDR2 are SGHNT and YYREEE (reference sequence). Sequencing was performed with immunoSEQ multiplex PCR; in TCRdb, only in-frame clones are kept and a portion is missing. The sample carries 98,000 or so clones, 70% to 90% recorded once. General study results and limits: Unlike CD8+ TCR diversity, which did not rise significantly by C4D1, CD4+ TCR diversity did. Healthy donors reportedly exceeded newly diagnosed patients in baseline TCR diversity.

About this clone itself: Its antigen remains unknown.

This sequence originates from a human donor with classical Hodgkin lymphoma. The sequencing here drew on peripheral blood mononuclear cells (PBMCs), taken before the second cycle of nivolumab. The chain recombines TRBV5-4 with TRBJ2-5, with 8 bases aligning to TRBD1. The CDR3 region is CASSARDRSQETQYF. The DNA of the CDR3 is TGTGCCAGCAGCGCCCGGGACAGGAGCCAAGAGACCCAGTACTTC.